This T cell receptor (beta chain) was recovered during a study of blood T cell repertoires in COVID-19. Study context: Nucleic acid was either cDNA or gDNA, and it came from T cells, B-cell-depleted T cells, or PBMCs.

Germline values: CDR1 SGHTA, CDR2 FQGNSA. The CDR3 length is 15 residues. V trimming: 5 bases; J trimming: 5 bases; junction bases outside the gene matches: 5. The assay was immunoSEQ multiplex PCR, and TCRdb's table has in-frame clones only and misses some. The table lists approximately 260,000 clones, 70% to 85% of them singletons. The rearrangement uses TRBV7-2 and TRBJ2-1, with 11 positions matching TRBD2. The receptor was isolated from a woman of 80 years or more with acute or convalescent COVID-19. Material for sequencing was peripheral blood. The CDR3 DNA sequence: TGTGCCAGCAGCCAACTAGCGGGGGTAAACAATGAGCAGTTCTTC. Its translation: CASSQLAGVNNEQFF.